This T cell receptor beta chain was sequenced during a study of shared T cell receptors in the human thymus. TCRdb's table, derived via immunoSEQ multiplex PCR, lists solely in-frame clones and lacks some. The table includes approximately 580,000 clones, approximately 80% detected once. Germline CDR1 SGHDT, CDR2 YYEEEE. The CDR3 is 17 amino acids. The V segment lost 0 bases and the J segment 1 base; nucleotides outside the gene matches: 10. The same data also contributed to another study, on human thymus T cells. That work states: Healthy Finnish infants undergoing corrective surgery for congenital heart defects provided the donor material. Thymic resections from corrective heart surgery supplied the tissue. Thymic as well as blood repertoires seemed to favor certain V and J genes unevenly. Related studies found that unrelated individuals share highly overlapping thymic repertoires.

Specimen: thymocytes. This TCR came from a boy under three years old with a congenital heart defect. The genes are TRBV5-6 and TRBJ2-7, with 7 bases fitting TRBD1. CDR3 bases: TGTGCCAGCAGCTTGGCCCCCCGGGACAGTGAGTCCTACGAGCAGTACTTC. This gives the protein CASSLAPRDSESYEQYF.